Below are 29 T cell receptor beta chains sequenced from a single sample in a study of T cell repertoires in cytomegalovirus infection. Their cognate antigens are unknown. TCRdb redid the calling of the reads with MiXCR, one entry per CDR3 protein. This repertoire shows about 740,000 distinct CDR3 sequences, 33% found once; its top ten account for around a sixth. The source material was cultured PBMCs, sampled from culture after CMV antigen stimulation. These receptor sequences come from a human donor in good health (CMV status not recorded). Some clones in this sample may be carry-over from other donors' samples.

The table lists this clonotype with a few counts. The chain has TRBV12-3 or TRBV12-4 and TRBJ2-1, with TRBD2 matching over 7 bases. The length of the CDR3 is 15 residues. J gave up 5 bases and V 6 bases, and 10 bases lay outside the gene matches. In nucleotides, the CDR3 is TGTGCCAGCAGGCAAGGGAGGGCGGGAGACAATGAGCAGTTCTTC. Protein product: CASRQGRAGDNEQFF.

This clonotype appeared a few times. The chain has TRBV28 and TRBJ1-5; D unresolved. V lost 2 bases and J lost 0, with 20 bases in between. This CDR3 has 19 residues. Germline lookup yields CDR1 MDHEN and CDR2 SYDVKM. The CDR3 nucleotides are TGTGCCAGCAGTTTAATCCCCTCCGACGTGATCTATAGCAATCAGCCCCAGCATTTT. Protein sequence: CASSLIPSDVIYSNQPQHF.

This clonotype was counted many times. The J gene is TRBJ1-1, the V gene TRBV7-9; D unresolved. Per germline, CDR1 SEHNR and CDR2 FQNEAQ (reference sequence). The CDR3 sequence is 12 residues long. Trimming shortened V by 5 bases and J by 3 bases, and 7 bases separated the two germline ends. CDR3 in amino acids: CASSPLDTEAFF. CDR3 DNA: TGTGCCAGCAGCCCCCTGGACACTGAAGCTTTCTTT.

The chain employs TRBV6-1 and TRBJ2-5; a possible D gene is TRBD1 (6 bases). Germline-derived CDR1 and CDR2 are MNHNS and SASEGT. This CDR3 is built from 15 residues. Trimming took 2 bases from V and 3 from J, leaving 13 bases between them. This CDR3 is CASSETNQGKETQYF. CDR3 DNA: TGTGCCAGCAGTGAAACGAACCAGGGGAAAGAGACCCAGTACTTC.

This clonotype was seen just once. The chain carries TRBV10-2 and TRBJ2-1; 9 bases map to TRBD2. Per the germline V gene, CDR1 is WSHSY and CDR2 is SAAADI. V lost 3 bases to trimming and J lost 7 bases; unmatched junction nucleotides: 10. The CDR3 length is 16 residues. CDR3 residues: CASSETSGPPQNEQFF. Written as DNA, the CDR3 is TGCGCCAGCAGTGAAACTAGCGGGCCCCCGCAAAATGAGCAGTTCTTC.

This clonotype was detected many times. V usage is TRBV7-9 and J usage is TRBJ2-7; 8 bases line up with TRBD2. The CDR3 is made up of 14 amino acids. The V segment lost 4 bases and the J segment 3 bases; nucleotides outside the gene matches: 5. Germline V lookup: CDR1 SEHNR, CDR2 FQNEAQ (reference sequence). The DNA for the CDR3 is TGTGCCAGCAGCTCGCCGGGAGGGGGCTACGAGCAGTACTTC. It encodes CASSSPGGGYEQYF.

This clonotype showed up many times. This sequence joins TRBV7-2 and TRBJ2-7; 7 bases align to TRBD1. V lost 1 base to trimming and J lost 2 bases; unmatched junction nucleotides: 2. Germline CDR1 SGHTA, CDR2 FQGNSA. This CDR3 comprises 14 residues. The CDR3 sequence: CASSLGQGAYEQYF. The CDR3 DNA follows: TGTGCCAGCAGCTTAGGGCAGGGGGCCTACGAGCAGTACTTC.

This clonotype was found a few times. This chain links TRBV7-2 with TRBJ2-1, with 9 positions matching TRBD1. Germline assignment: CDR1 SGHTA and CDR2 FQGNSA. The length of the CDR3 is 15 residues. V dropped 5 bases and J dropped 8; count of bases not matched to a gene: 10. The CDR3 sequence: CASSPSSGQGHEQFF. CDR3 nucleotides: TGTGCCAGCAGCCCCTCTTCGGGACAGGGCCATGAGCAGTTCTTC. Together with reference TRBV7-2 and TRBJ2-1, the CDR3 gives the full variable domain: GAGVSQSPSNKVTEKGKDVELRCDPISGHTALYWYRQSLGQGLEFLIYFQGNSAPDKSGLPSDRFSAERTGGSVSTLTIQRTQQEDSAVYLCASSPSSGQGHEQFFGPGTRLTVL.

CDR3 loop: CASSTDRAYGYTF. The CDR3, as DNA: TGTGCCAGCAGTACGGACAGGGCCTATGGCTACACCTTC. The chain joins TRBV27 to TRBJ1-2, with 8 positions matching TRBD1. Germline V gives CDR1 MNHEY, CDR2 SMNVEV (reference sequence). Trimming took 5 bases from V and 4 from J; bases not matched to a gene: 3. CDR3 length equals 13 residues.

This clonotype has only a few counts. The junction departs from germline at one end; a sequencing error may be responsible. The chain has TRBV11-3 and TRBJ2-7, with 8 bases identical to TRBD2. This CDR3 has 13 residues. In germline, CDR1 is SGHNT, CDR2 YENEEA. CDR3 in amino acids: CASSFSSGDFPSF. The CDR3 region has the DNA TGTGCCAGCAGCTTTAGTAGCGGGGACTTTCCTAGCTTC.

Concerning this clonotype: This may be a read error: a much more frequent sequence differs by one nucleotide. This chain connects TRBV5-3 to TRBJ2-1; the D is unclear. TRBV5-3 is assigned to the ORF class and has an uncertain function. The CDR3 is made up of 12 amino acids. The CDR3 region has the DNA TGTGCCAGCAGCCTCTGGACCAATGAGCAGCTCTTC. Its translation: CASSLWTNEQLF.

The chain is built from TRBV6-6 and TRBJ2-7; the D gene could be TRBD1 or TRBD2 (5 bases each). The CDR3 extends over 14 amino acids. CDR1 and CDR2 (germline): MNHNY, SVGAGI (reference sequence). The V end was cut by 2 bases, the J end by 9 bases, with 17 bases between. The CDR3, as DNA: TGTGCCAGCAGTTACGTCGGGACCTACGAGGGGCAGTACTTC. Amino acids: CASSYVGTYEGQYF.

V is TRBV11-2 and J is TRBJ1-1, with TRBD1 matching over 8 bases. J gave up 5 bases and V 5 bases, and 10 bases lay outside the gene matches. The CDR3 runs to 15 residues. CDR1 is SGHAT and CDR2 is FQNNGV in the germline V gene. The CDR3 sequence is CASSGAAGGKTEAFF. CDR3 coding DNA: TGTGCCAGCAGCGGGGCAGCAGGGGGCAAGACTGAAGCTTTCTTT.

This clonotype occurred a few times. This chain joins TRBV29-1 and TRBJ1-1; 11 bases are shared with TRBD1. The CDR3 runs to 16 residues. With V trimmed by 3 bases and J by 1 base, 7 bases remained unmatched. CDR1 is SQVTM, CDR2 ANQGSEA, per germline. Written as DNA, the CDR3 is TGCAGCGTTGATGACCCGGACAGGGGGCGGAACACTGAAGCTTTCTTT. Encoded protein: CSVDDPDRGRNTEAFF.

The chain couples TRBV15 to TRBJ2-7, with TRBD2 matching over 7 bases. The V gene's germline CDR1 is LNHNV and CDR2 YYDKDF (reference sequence). CDR3 length: 14 amino acids. The J segment lost 3 bases and the V segment lost 3 bases, leaving 5 bases of the junction unmatched. The CDR3 bases are TGTGCCACCAGCAGGGGCGGGAGTGTCTACGAGCAGTACTTC. This gives the protein CATSRGGSVYEQYF.

The chain combines TRBV27 with TRBJ2-3; TRBD1 matches at 11 bases. CDR3 length: 15 amino acids. The junction had 6 bases not matched to a gene; V was cut back by 5 bases and J by 5 bases. The germline V gene encodes CDR1 MNHEY and CDR2 SMNVEV (reference sequence). CDR3 loop: CASSARDRGRDTQYF. The CDR3 DNA reads as TGTGCCAGCAGTGCCAGGGACAGGGGGAGAGATACGCAGTATTTT.

Note on this clonotype: The junction does not match germline at one end; this may be a read error. V gene TRBV4-1 combines with J gene TRBJ2-5; 7 bases map to TRBD2. Germline CDR1 MGHRA, CDR2 YSYEKL. This CDR3 contains 15 residues. CDR3 loop: CASSQRGGTQETQYF. DNA for the CDR3: TGTGCCAGCAGCCAGCGGGGAGGGACCCAAGAGACCCAGTACTTC.

The gene calls are TRBV7-2 and TRBJ2-7, with TRBD2 matching over 7 bases. This CDR3 comprises 14 residues. V was clipped by 5 bases and J by 5 bases; unmatched bases: 9. Germline V lookup: CDR1 SGHTA, CDR2 FQGNSA. The CDR3 reads CASSPWGGLHEQYF. The CDR3 region has the DNA TGTGCCAGCAGCCCTTGGGGGGGTCTCCACGAGCAGTACTTC.

This clonotype was seen only a few times. Written as DNA, the CDR3 is TGTGCCAGCAGCCAAAACAGGGCCCACGAGCAGTACTTC. Protein product: CASSQNRAHEQYF. The chain couples TRBV7-6 to TRBJ2-7, with D perhaps matching TRBD1 (6 bases). V gave up 5 bases and J gave up 5 bases, with 13 bases separating them. Germline V gene data show CDR1 as SGHVS and CDR2 as FNYEAQ. The CDR3 sequence is 13 residues long.

This sequence joins TRBV7-2 and TRBJ1-5; D gene unclear. The CDR3 loop spans 13 amino acids. Looked up from germline, CDR1 is SGHTA and CDR2 is FQGNSA. Trimming removed 1 base at V and 8 bases at J, with 9 bases between. The CDR3: CASSLGVGKPQHF. CDR3 nucleotide sequence: TGTGCCAGCAGCTTAGGAGTCGGTAAGCCCCAGCATTTT.

This clonotype has a count of ten or more. The rearrangement links TRBV7-4 to TRBJ2-7; maybe TRBD1 (6 bases). Deletions cut 5 bases from V and 3 bases from J, with 17 bases between. Germline V gene data show CDR1 as SGHVT and CDR2 as SQSDAQ. The CDR3 contains 15 residues. The chain's CDR3 is CASSPRSGQFYEQYF. The CDR3, as DNA: TGTGCCAGCAGCCCAAGGTCCGGACAGTTCTACGAGCAGTACTTC.

The gene calls are TRBV5-1 and TRBJ2-5; D perhaps matches TRBD1 (5 bases). V lost 3 bases, J lost 2 bases, and 29 bases lay in between. The germline V gene encodes CDR1 SGHRS and CDR2 YFSETQ. The CDR3 is made up of 20 amino acids. DNA of the CDR3: TGCGCCAGCAGCTCCCTGGCCGGTCTAGGCATAAGTTCAGGGCAAGAGACCCAGTACTTC. Translating it yields CASSSLAGLGISSGQETQYF. Full variable domain (rest looked up from reference TRBV5-1 and TRBJ2-5): KAGVTQTPRYLIKTRGQQVTLSCSPISGHRSVSWYQQTPGQGLQFLFEYFSETQRNKGNFPGRFSGRQFSNSRSEMNVSTLELGDSALYLCASSSLAGLGISSGQETQYFGPGTRLLVL.

V gene TRBV7-6 combines with J gene TRBJ2-7; D is perhaps TRBD1 (5 bases). Germline V CDR1 and CDR2: SGHVS, FNYEAQ. The CDR3 sequence is 15 residues long. Deletions cut 6 bases from V and 3 bases from J, with 18 bases between. Here the CDR3 DNA reads TGTGCCAGCAGTTCAGTGGGGCCCAAGGTCTACGAGCAGTACTTC. This gives the protein CASSSVGPKVYEQYF.

CDR3 loop: CASSLAGKGSTDTQYF. DNA of the CDR3: TGTGCCAGCAGCTTAGCTGGTAAAGGGAGCACAGATACGCAGTATTTT. The V call is TRBV11-1, the J call TRBJ2-3, with no clear D. Trimming cost V 0 bases and J 0 bases, with 10 bases left between them. Germline CDR1 SGHAT, CDR2 FQDESV (reference sequence). The CDR3 covers 16 residues.

The chain joins TRBV15 to TRBJ1-2; 9 bases map to TRBD1. Germline V gene data show CDR1 as LNHNV and CDR2 as YYDKDF (reference sequence). The CDR3 has 16 residues. With 1 base clipped from V and 2 bases from J, the junction kept 5 bases outside the gene matches. CDR3 in amino acids: CATSRVGQGMNYGYTF. The CDR3 region has the DNA TGTGCCACCAGCAGAGTAGGACAGGGGATGAACTATGGCTACACCTTC.

This clonotype was detected only a few times. This may arise from a read error, as a much more abundant clone is one base away. V gene TRBV12-3 or TRBV12-4 combines with J gene TRBJ2-3; D gene ambiguous. V lost 7 bases to trimming and J lost 2 bases, with 4 bases between them. The CDR3 runs 11 residues. The CDR3 bases are TGTGCCAGCACCACCACAGATACGCAGTATTTT. It specifies CASTTTDTQYF.

The CDR3 DNA sequence: TGTGCCAGTAGTACACAGCCGGACAGCCTGGTTCAGCCCCAGCATTTT. Protein product: CASSTQPDSLVQPQHF. The rearrangement links TRBV19 to TRBJ1-5; D is possibly TRBD1 (6 bases). The CDR3 loop spans 16 amino acids. The germline V gene has CDR1 LNHDA and CDR2 SQIVND (reference sequence). The V end lost 4 bases, the J end lost 6 bases, and 19 bases lay between the germline ends.

This clonotype appeared a single time. The rearrangement links TRBV3-1 to TRBJ2-2; D remains unclear. CDR1 and CDR2 from the germline V gene are LGHDT and YNNKEL (reference sequence). V lost 5 bases and J 3 bases, leaving 16 bases between the germline ends. The CDR3 loop spans 16 amino acids. CDR3 DNA sequence: TGTGCCAGCAGCGGCCGGGCGGCTGTGGACACCGGGGAGCTGTTTTTT. Protein sequence: CASSGRAAVDTGELFF.

The V and J genes are TRBV6-1 and TRBJ2-5; 8 nucleotides agree with TRBD1. The CDR3 is 15 residues long. V trimming: 5 bases; J trimming: 2 bases; junction bases outside the gene matches: 7. Germline lookup yields CDR1 MNHNS and CDR2 SASEGT. CDR3 protein: CASSIWTGSQETQYF. The CDR3 DNA is TGTGCCAGCAGTATTTGGACAGGGTCGCAAGAGACCCAGTACTTC.